What follows are 32 T cell receptor beta chains derived from one specimen sequenced in a study of a mutant IDH1 vaccine in newly diagnosed glioma. Some clones are missing from TCRdb's copy, which holds only in-frame ones; the method was immunoSEQ multiplex PCR. The sample has roughly 60,000 clones, 74% seen once; the top ten hold roughly 5%. The antigens for these receptors are not known. The sample's time point: week 35, safety follow-up. Topical imiquimod was applied with each vaccine dose, which held 300 ug of mutant IDH1 20-mer peptide. The starting material was PBMCs, obtained from a glioma patient whose treatment included an IDH1 peptide vaccine. These receptor sequences come from a man in his fifties or sixties with glioma.

The CDR3, as DNA: TGTGCCAGTAGTATGGGACGGAACACCGGGGAGCTGTTTTTT. This sequence encodes CASSMGRNTGELFF. The V and J genes are TRBV19 and TRBJ2-2, with D perhaps being TRBD1 or TRBD2 (5 bases each). Germline CDR1 reads LNHDA; CDR2 reads SQIVND (reference sequence). The CDR3 spans 14 residues. V was cut by 3 bases and J by 1 base, with 6 bases left in between. The whole variable domain, filled in from reference TRBV19 and TRBJ2-2, reads DGGITQSPKYLFRKEGQNVTLSCEQNLNHDAMYWYRQDPGQGLRLIYYSQIVNDFQKGDIAEGYSVSREKKESFPLTVTSAQKNPTAFYLCASSMGRNTGELFFGEGSRLTVL.

CDR3 sequence: CASSGDAAETQYF. The CDR3 nucleotides are TGTGCCAGCAGTGGAGATGCGGCGGAGACCCAGTACTTC. The chain joins TRBV2 to TRBJ2-5; D uncertain. V was cut by 4 bases and J by 5 bases, with 11 bases left in between. Germline V gene data show CDR1 as SNHLY and CDR2 as FYNNEI. This CDR3 spans 13 amino acids. The entire variable domain, with the rest obtained from reference TRBV2 and TRBJ2-5, is as follows: EPEVTQTPSHQVTQMGQEVILRCVPISNHLYFYWYRQILGQKVEFLVSFYNNEISEKSEIFDDQFSVERPDGSNFTLKIRSTKLEDSAMYFCASSGDAAETQYFGPGTRLLVL.

This clone was seen only a few times. The chain's CDR3 is CASGNRQPKPVEAFF. CDR3 bases: TGCGCCAGCGGAAATAGACAGCCCAAACCCGTTGAAGCTTTCTTT. The J gene is TRBJ1-1, the V gene TRBV10-2; possibly TRBD1 for D (5 bases). V lost 8 bases to trimming and J lost 7 bases, with 23 bases between them. The germline V gene has CDR1 WSHSY and CDR2 SAAADI. The CDR3 sequence is 15 residues long.

The chain combines TRBV5-6 with TRBJ2-2; D is possibly TRBD1 or TRBD2 (6 bases each). Trimming shortened V by 6 bases and J by 5 bases, and 11 bases separated the two germline ends. Germline CDR1 and CDR2: SGHDT and YYEEEE. The CDR3 has 13 amino acids. The CDR3 bases are TGTGCCAGCAACTTAGGGGGGACCGGGGAGCTGTTTTTT. Its protein product is CASNLGGTGELFF.

At least ten counts were recorded for this clone. The V and J genes are TRBV5-1 and TRBJ1-1, with D possibly matching TRBD1 (6 bases). Germline V gene lookup returns CDR1 SGHRS and CDR2 YFSETQ. CDR3 length: 14 residues. V lost 4 bases and J lost 4, with 14 bases in between. CDR3 coding DNA: TGCGCCAGCAGCGTTAACAGGGAGGTCACTGAAGCTTTCTTT. Its protein is CASSVNREVTEAFF. Together with reference TRBV5-1 and TRBJ1-1, the CDR3 gives the full variable domain: KAGVTQTPRYLIKTRGQQVTLSCSPISGHRSVSWYQQTPGQGLQFLFEYFSETQRNKGNFPGRFSGRQFSNSRSEMNVSTLELGDSALYLCASSVNREVTEAFFGQGTRLTVV.

The genes are TRBV30 and TRBJ2-5; D gene unclear. This CDR3 region has 11 residues. V was shortened by 0 bases and J by 4 bases, with 3 bases between the two germline ends. CDR1 and CDR2 (germline): GTSNPN, SVGIG (reference sequence). DNA for the CDR3: TGTGCCTGGAGTGTCTCAGAGACCCAGTACTTC. Translation gives CAWSVSETQYF.

V gene TRBV30 combines with J gene TRBJ1-1, with 8 bases aligning to TRBD1. The CDR3 sequence is 13 residues long. V shed 3 bases and J 1 base; nucleotides not matched to a gene: 1. Germline values: CDR1 GTSNPN, CDR2 SVGIG (reference sequence). In DNA, the CDR3 is TGTGCCTGGAGGGACAGGGCGAACACTGAAGCTTTCTTT. Residues: CAWRDRANTEAFF.

This clone has a handful of counts. Different DNA sequences within this sample yield the same CDR3. This chain uses TRBV5-1 with TRBJ1-6; D is perhaps TRBD1 (5 bases). The CDR3 is 15 amino acids. Germline lookup yields CDR1 SGHRS and CDR2 YFSETQ. The V end was cut by 4 bases, the J end by 5 bases, with 13 bases between. For the CDR3, the DNA is TGCGCCAGCAGCCCTGGGACGCGAGATAATTCACCCCTCCACTTT. Residues: CASSPGTRDNSPLHF.

V and J are TRBV25-1 and TRBJ2-2; 7 bases line up with TRBD1. The V gene's germline CDR1 is MGHDK and CDR2 SYGVNS. The CDR3 has 16 residues. Trimming removed 2 bases from V and 4 bases from J; junction bases left unmatched: 7. CDR3 residues: CASSEEGDRPTGELFF. The CDR3 nucleotides read TGTGCCAGCAGTGAAGAGGGGGACAGACCCACCGGGGAGCTGTTTTTT.

The chain employs TRBV4-1 and TRBJ1-1; D might be TRBD1 (5 bases). The length of the CDR3 is 13 residues. CDR1 MGHRA and CDR2 YSYEKL come from the germline V gene. V lost 4 bases to trimming and J lost 1 base, with 7 bases between them. The CDR3 region has the DNA TGCGCCAGCAGCCCCACAGGGAACACTGAAGCTTTCTTT. It specifies CASSPTGNTEAFF.

The CDR3 DNA is TGTGCCAGCAGTTTCGGGGTCGGGGCGGGGTGGCAGTACTTC. This translates into CASSFGVGAGWQYF. This sequence joins TRBV28 and TRBJ2-7; the D gene is possibly TRBD2 (6 bases). CDR3 size: 14 residues. The germline V gene encodes CDR1 MDHEN and CDR2 SYDVKM. V lost 3 bases and J lost 9, with 18 bases in between.

The V and J genes are TRBV29-1 and TRBJ1-2, with D tentatively TRBD1 (5 bases). Germline-derived CDR1 and CDR2 are SQVTM and ANQGSEA. The ends were cut back, 3 bases at V and 1 base at J, with 12 bases in the middle. This CDR3 contains 14 residues. The CDR3 reads CSVDAGRGNYGYTF. CDR3 nucleotides: TGCAGCGTTGACGCGGGGCGCGGTAACTATGGCTACACCTTC.

This rearrangement joins TRBV7-8 to TRBJ1-2; D unclear. Germline V gene sequence: CDR1 SGHVS, CDR2 FQNEAQ. The V gene lost 1 base and the J gene lost 4 bases, with 7 bases spanning the gap. The CDR3 runs 13 residues. The CDR3 DNA reads as TGTGCCAGCAGCTTAGGGGGAATCTATGGCTACACCTTC. Protein: CASSLGGIYGYTF. Together with reference TRBV7-8 and TRBJ1-2, the CDR3 gives the full variable domain: GAGVSQSPRYKVAKRGQDVALRCDPISGHVSLFWYQQALGQGPEFLTYFQNEAQLDKSGLPSDRFFAERPEGSVSTLKIQRTQQEDSAVYLCASSLGGIYGYTFGSGTRLTVV.

The CDR3 DNA is TGTGCCAGCAGTTTATTGGGCAGTAATCAGCCCCAGCATTTT. Translated, it gives CASSLLGSNQPQHF. The chain joins TRBV27 to TRBJ1-5, with D unresolved. The V end lost 1 base, the J end lost 4 bases, and 8 bases lay between the germline ends. The CDR3 is made up of 14 amino acids. Germline V lookup: CDR1 MNHEY, CDR2 SMNVEV (reference sequence).

V is TRBV7-9 and J is TRBJ2-7; 8 nucleotides align to TRBD1. Germline CDR1 and CDR2: SEHNR and FQNEAQ (reference sequence). This CDR3 spans 16 amino acids. J gave up 5 bases and V 4 bases, and 13 bases lay outside the gene matches. CDR3 DNA sequence: TGTGCCAGCAGCTCGACCCACAGGGGGAGGCGGGACGAGCAGTACTTC. Translated, it gives CASSSTHRGRRDEQYF.

The chain joins TRBV2 to TRBJ1-5, with 7 bases lining up with TRBD1. The length of the CDR3 is 14 residues. V shed 5 bases and J 4 bases; nucleotides not matched to a gene: 5. CDR1 and CDR2 from the germline V gene are SNHLY and FYNNEI. CDR3 nucleotides: TGTGCCAGCAGTTGGGACAGCAGAAATCAGCCCCAGCATTTT. It codes for CASSWDSRNQPQHF.

The chain recombines TRBV18 with TRBJ1-2; 7 bases line up with TRBD1. The trim removed 0 bases at V and 7 bases at J, leaving 5 bases unmatched. CDR1 and CDR2 from the germline V gene are KGHSH and LQKENI. This CDR3 contains 14 residues. The CDR3 reads CASSPPTGYGGYTF. The DNA for the CDR3 is TGTGCCAGCTCACCACCGACAGGGTACGGTGGCTACACCTTC.

The chain has TRBV30 and TRBJ1-5; 8 bases line up with TRBD1. Germline V lookup: CDR1 GTSNPN, CDR2 SVGIG (reference sequence). Trimming removed 2 bases from V and 7 bases from J; junction bases left unmatched: 7. The CDR3 spans 14 residues. For the CDR3, the DNA is TGTGCCTGGAGTAACGCAGGGGGCGAACAGCCCCAGCATTTT. This gives the protein CAWSNAGGEQPQHF.

This chain uses TRBV7-2 with TRBJ1-2; 8 bases fit TRBD1. V lost 5 bases and J lost 6; bases outside the gene matches: 5. Germline values: CDR1 SGHTA, CDR2 FQGNSA. The CDR3 length is 13 residues. The CDR3 coding sequence is TGTGCCAGCAGCGGACAGGGAAGGGATGGCTACACCTTC. It yields the protein CASSGQGRDGYTF.

The chain combines TRBV10-3 with TRBJ1-4, with unresolved D. The CDR3 totals 15 residues. The germline V gene has CDR1 ENHRY and CDR2 SYGVKD. The V gene lost 0 bases and the J gene lost 11 bases, with 16 bases spanning the gap. The DNA for the CDR3 is TGTGCCATCAGTGAGTCGCGGCAGGCCGCCGGGAAACTGTTTTTT. It codes for CAISESRQAAGKLFF.

By share of the sample, this clone is medium-sized. The CDR3 coding sequence is TGTGCCAGTAGTGTCAGGGGCGGAAGCAATCAGCCCCAGCATTTT. Its protein product is CASSVRGGSNQPQHF. V gene TRBV19 combines with J gene TRBJ1-5; a possible D gene is TRBD1 (6 bases). Germline CDR1 is LNHDA and CDR2 is SQIVND (reference sequence). CDR3 length equals 15 residues. Trimming took off 5 bases at V and 1 base at J, with 12 bases between the two ends.

This clone was found once. This rearrangement joins TRBV10-3 to TRBJ1-4; D is perhaps TRBD1 (5 bases). The germline V gene has CDR1 ENHRY and CDR2 SYGVKD. The length of the CDR3 is 13 residues. Deletions cut 8 bases from V and 0 bases from J, with 7 bases between. The CDR3 DNA reads as TGTGCCATCGGAGGGGCAACTAATGAAAAACTGTTTTTT. It yields the protein CAIGGATNEKLFF.

The V and J genes are TRBV6-5 and TRBJ2-7, with TRBD1 matching over 9 bases. This CDR3 is 14 amino acids long. Germline trimming cut 4 bases from V and 4 bases from J; bases unmatched to any gene: 5. Germline V CDR1 and CDR2: MNHEY, SVGAGI. As DNA, the CDR3 is TGTGCCAGCAGTTCCGGGACAGGGCCTTACGAGCAGTACTTC. Translation: CASSSGTGPYEQYF.

The chain links TRBV2 to TRBJ1-1; TRBD1 aligns across 8 bases. CDR1 is SNHLY, CDR2 FYNNEI, per germline. CDR3 length equals 10 residues. V was clipped by 6 bases and J by 10 bases; unmatched bases: 1. CDR3 residues: CASRGQGAFF. DNA for the CDR3: TGTGCCAGCAGAGGACAGGGAGCTTTCTTT. Combining the CDR3 with reference TRBV2 and TRBJ1-1 gives the whole variable domain EPEVTQTPSHQVTQMGQEVILRCVPISNHLYFYWYRQILGQKVEFLVSFYNNEISEKSEIFDDQFSVERPDGSNFTLKIRSTKLEDSAMYFCASRGQGAFFGQGTRLTVV.

This clone has just a few counts. Other DNA variants within this sample encode the same CDR3. The chain uses TRBV4-3 and TRBJ1-1; D gene unclear. This CDR3 spans 15 amino acids. The germline V and J ends were trimmed by 0 bases and 1 base, with 9 bases remaining between them. The germline V gene encodes CDR1 LGHNA and CDR2 YSLEER. The CDR3 DNA is TGCGCCAGCAGCCAAGATCCGGTGGGGAACACTGAAGCTTTCTTT. It is translated as CASSQDPVGNTEAFF.

The chain uses TRBV30 and TRBJ1-1; possible D gene TRBD1, 6 bases. With 2 bases removed from V and 2 bases from J, the gap between germline ends came to 9 bases. Germline CDR1 is GTSNPN and CDR2 is SVGIG (reference sequence). CDR3 size: 13 residues. CDR3 residues: CAWSPQGNTEAFF. The CDR3 DNA reads TGTGCCTGGAGTCCACAGGGTAACACTGAAGCTTTCTTT.

This clone was recorded only once. The V call is TRBV5-1, the J call TRBJ2-1, with D tentatively TRBD1 or TRBD2 (6 bases each). In germline, CDR1 is SGHRS, CDR2 YFSETQ. The CDR3 contains 15 residues. Trimming shortened V by 4 bases and J by 0 bases, and 11 bases separated the two germline ends. Here the CDR3 reads CASSPEGGSYNEQFF. The CDR3, as DNA: TGCGCCAGCAGCCCCGAGGGGGGCTCCTACAATGAGCAGTTCTTC.

This clone has at least ten counts. The chain combines TRBV6-1 with TRBJ2-7, with a weak D call TRBD2 (5 bases). V shed 10 bases and J shed 7 bases, with 11 bases lying between them. CDR3 size: 10 residues. CDR1 is MNHNS, CDR2 SASEGT, per germline. The CDR3 is CATDRGEQYF. The CDR3 region has the DNA TGTGCCACGGACCGCGGGGAGCAGTACTTC.

This chain uses TRBV15 with TRBJ1-5; the D gene is possibly TRBD1 (5 bases). The germline CDR1 and CDR2 sequences are LNHNV and YYDKDF (reference sequence). Trimming stripped 1 base from V and 7 bases from J, with 14 bases between. The CDR3 loop spans 15 amino acids. As DNA, the CDR3 is TGTGCCACCAGCAGAGGGCAGGAGGGGTGGCAGCCCCAGCATTTT. It yields the protein CATSRGQEGWQPQHF.

This chain links TRBV7-2 with TRBJ2-1, with D tentatively TRBD1 (5 bases). Germline CDR1 SGHTA, CDR2 FQGNSA. V was shortened by 4 bases and J by 12 bases, with 13 bases between the two germline ends. CDR3 length: 12 amino acids. In DNA, the CDR3 is TGTGCCAGCAGCTCGCTCCCCCAGGGGCAGTTCTTC. Amino acid sequence: CASSSLPQGQFF.

V and J are TRBV5-6 and TRBJ1-2; tentative D call: TRBD1 (6 bases). This CDR3 has 14 amino acids. V lost 0 bases and J 1 base, leaving 7 bases between the germline ends. Germline V lookup: CDR1 SGHDT, CDR2 YYEEEE. This CDR3 reads CASSLGQVNYGYTF. The CDR3 DNA reads TGTGCCAGCAGCTTGGGACAGGTTAACTATGGCTACACCTTC. The entire variable domain, with the rest obtained from reference TRBV5-6 and TRBJ1-2, is as follows: DAGVTQSPTHLIKTRGQQVTLRCSPKSGHDTVSWYQQALGQGPQFIFQYYEEEERQRGNFPDRFSGHQFPNYSSELNVNALLLGDSALYLCASSLGQVNYGYTFGSGTRLTVV.

This clone occurred a few times. The chain recombines TRBV4-1 with TRBJ2-5; 7 bases match TRBD2. The CDR3 contains 13 residues. CDR1 is MGHRA, CDR2 YSYEKL, per germline. V was pared by 5 bases and J by 3 bases, with 3 bases of the junction left unmatched. The CDR3 DNA reads TGCGCCAGCAGCATTGCGGGGGAAGAGACCCAGTACTTC. Translation gives CASSIAGEETQYF.